The rows below give T cell receptor beta chains drawn from one sample of a study of cytomegalovirus exposure and HLA in healthy donors. Method: immunoSEQ multiplex PCR; TCRdb's copy keeps in-frame clones and lacks some. The sample includes fewer than 90,000 clones, 84% of them seen just once. Material for sequencing was PBMCs. Source of these receptors: a woman aged 18 to 35 in good health and CMV-seropositive. Both conserved end residues are part of each CDR3. The order of the fields is J gene, clone size, V gene, D gene, CDR3 DNA, CDR3 protein. A D gene is named only where the DNA matches it firmly. A clone size is listed for some rows: how often the clone was seen (once, few, many), or a class if it is expanded.

TRBJ1-1,-,TRBV27,TRBD1,TGTGCCAGCAGTTTACGGCAGGGGGTCGTGAACACTGAAGCTTTCTTT,CASSLRQGVVNTEAFF
TRBJ1-1,once,TRBV9,TRBD1,TGTGCCAGCAGCGCTCAGGGGGAGACTGAAGCTTTCTTT,CASSAQGETEAFF
TRBJ1-1,-,TRBV19,-,TGTGCCAGTAGTATTAGACGGGGGAACACTGAAGCTTTCTTT,CASSIRRGNTEAFF
TRBJ2-7,-,TRBV28,-,TGTGCCAGCAGGGTGGCAGGCTACGAGCAGTACTTC,CASRVAGYEQYF
TRBJ1-2,-,TRBV19,-,TGTGCCAGTAGTATCCCCCGACAGCCGTTCTATGGCTACACCTTC,CASSIPRQPFYGYTF
TRBJ2-2,-,TRBV9,-,TGTGCCAGCAGCGTAGACTCGAGTACCGGGGAGCTGTTTTTT,CASSVDSSTGELFF
TRBJ1-5,-,TRBV6-1,TRBD1,TGTGCCAGCAACAGGGGGCCGGGGCAGCCCCAGCATTTT,CASNRGPGQPQHF
TRBJ2-6,few,TRBV10-3,TRBD2,TGTGCCATCAGTTATCTAGCGGGGCTAACTGGGGCCAACGTCCTGACTTTC,CAISYLAGLTGANVLTF
TRBJ2-3,-,TRBV27,TRBD2,TGTGCCAGCAGTTCTCTAGCGGGGGGTATCAATACGCAGTATTTT,CASSSLAGGINTQYF
TRBJ2-7,-,TRBV5-1,TRBD2,TGCGCCAGCAGCTGGGGGGGACGCGAGCAGTACTTC,CASSWGGREQYF
TRBJ1-4,-,TRBV4-1,TRBD1,TGCGCCAGCAGCCACGGGACAGGAGGTGAAAAACTGTTTTTT,CASSHGTGGEKLFF
TRBJ2-5,-,TRBV30,TRBD2,TGTGCCTGGAGTGTAGGAGCGGGGGGCTCTACCCAGTACTTC,CAWSVGAGGSTQYF
TRBJ1-2,-,TRBV5-1,-,TGCGCCAGCACCCACCTCGGGTCGGACTATGGCTACACCTTC,CASTHLGSDYGYTF
TRBJ2-5,-,TRBV7-6,-,TGTGCCAGCAGCTCTAACTCACGGGAGACCCAGTACTTC,CASSSNSRETQYF
TRBJ2-7,-,TRBV6-5,TRBD1,TGTGCCAGCAGGCGGGGACAGGGGTTAAGGGAGCAGTACTTC,CASRRGQGLREQYF
TRBJ2-7,few,TRBV6-1,-,TGTGCCAGCAGTGAAGCGAGGGGGAGCTACGAGCAGTACTTC,CASSEARGSYEQYF
TRBJ2-1,once,TRBV2,-,TGTGCCAGCAGTGGGAGCCATGTCAGATACTACAATGAGCAGTTCTTC,CASSGSHVRYYNEQFF
TRBJ2-3,-,TRBV5-1,TRBD2,TGCGCCAGCAAACACTTAAGCGGGGCTAGCTTGGCCACAGATACGCAGTATTTT,CASKHLSGASLATDTQYF
TRBJ1-1,-,TRBV6-5,TRBD1,TGTGCCAGCAACCCGCGGACAGGGAAGACTGAAGCTTTCTTT,CASNPRTGKTEAFF
TRBJ1-5,-,TRBV5-6,-,TGTGCCAGCAGCTTGGGCCCACAGGGTGCGTTGGGCAATCAGCCCCAGCATTTT,CASSLGPQGALGNQPQHF
TRBJ2-4,-,TRBV28,-,TGTGCCAGCAGTTTATGGAGGCACGGGCGGGACAAAAACATTCAGTACTTC,CASSLWRHGRDKNIQYF
TRBJ2-5,-,TRBV27,TRBD2,TGTGCCAGCAGTTTATCTCCGGGACTAGCGGAATACCAAGAGACCCAGTACTTC,CASSLSPGLAEYQETQYF
TRBJ2-2,-,TRBV27,TRBD2,TGTGCCAGCAGTCTGGGACTAGCGGGGGGTGGTACCGGGGAGCTGTTTTTT,CASSLGLAGGGTGELFF
TRBJ1-3,-,TRBV27,TRBD1,TGTGCCAGCAGTCAAAGAGGGACAGCCACCATATATTTT,CASSQRGTATIYF
TRBJ1-2,-,TRBV28,-,TGTGCCAGCAGACAGGGAGACTATGGCTACACCTTC,CASRQGDYGYTF
TRBJ2-7,-,TRBV19,TRBD1,TGTGCCAGTAGTAACCGGGACAGGGGTCAATACGAGCAGTACTTC,CASSNRDRGQYEQYF
TRBJ2-5,-,TRBV19,-,TGTGCCAGTGGGCGGGCGTACCAAGAGACCCAGTACTTC,CASGRAYQETQYF
TRBJ2-1,-,TRBV11-2,TRBD2,TGTGCCAGCAGCTTATGGGGAGGGCTCGCCAATGAGCAGTTCTTC,CASSLWGGLANEQFF
TRBJ2-1,-,TRBV28,-,TGTGCCAGCAGTTTGAGTCCAGGGGCCCATGAGCAGTTCTTC,CASSLSPGAHEQFF
TRBJ1-2,once,TRBV2,-,TGTGCCAGCAGTGACGGGGGGGCGGGGATCTATGGCTACACCTTC,CASSDGGAGIYGYTF
TRBJ1-6,many,TRBV19,TRBD1,TGTGCCAGTAGAGGCGCAAGGGGACAGGGGGCGTATTCACCCCTCCACTTT,CASRGARGQGAYSPLHF
TRBJ2-3,-,TRBV10-3,-,TGTGCCATCAGTGAGCACAGGGAAATAGCAGATACGCAGTATTTT,CAISEHREIADTQYF
TRBJ1-5,-,TRBV11-2,TRBD1,TGTGCCAGCAGCAGGTCCGGGACAGGGGGCCCTCAGCCCCAGCATTTT,CASSRSGTGGPQPQHF
TRBJ2-7,few,TRBV6-1,-,TGTGCCGGGGGACTGTACTACGAGCAGTACTTC,CAGGLYYEQYF
TRBJ2-3,-,TRBV10-3,TRBD2,TGTGCCATCAGTGCCACTAGCGGGGTTATCACAGATACGCAGTATTTT,CAISATSGVITDTQYF
TRBJ2-7,-,TRBV4-2,TRBD2,TGTGCCAGCAGCCAAGGGGCGGGGGGCTCCTCCTACGAGCAGTACTTC,CASSQGAGGSSYEQYF
TRBJ2-3,-,TRBV5-4,TRBD2,TGTGCCAGCAGCTTGTTACTAGCGGGGGAAACAGATACGCAGTATTTT,CASSLLLAGETDTQYF
TRBJ1-5,-,TRBV15,TRBD1,TGTGCCACCAGCGGACAGGGCTATCAGCCCCAGCATTTT,CATSGQGYQPQHF
TRBJ2-7,-,TRBV27,TRBD1,TGTGCCAGCAGAAGGGACAGGGGGGCGGACGAGCAGTACTTC,CASRRDRGADEQYF